This TCR beta chain was identified during a study of radiation and T cells in renal cell carcinoma (TCRdb year 2020). With respect to the entire study: The samples were drawn from a clinical trial, where primary renal cell carcinomas were treated with 15 Gy of stereotactic body radiation therapy and then removed by nephrectomy 4 weeks afterward. In total, about 53 samples, comprising 26 tumors and some 27 peripheral blood samples, were subjected to TCR beta sequencing. In the roughly 54 samples combined, 4 million to 5 million unique CDR3 nucleotide sequences were found, encoding roughly 2,500,000 unique CDR3 amino acid sequences.

This specimen's time point label, interpreted: blood 2 weeks post-SBRT. The sample's treatment or condition, from its label and the paper: 15 Gy SBRT to primary tumor, nephrectomy 4 weeks later. Serial peripheral blood from radiation-treated patients was sampled at baseline, 2 weeks and 4 weeks after SBRT to track tumor-enriched clonotypes. Every patient's renal cell carcinoma showed clear cell pathology. The QIAamp DNA Blood Mini Kit (Qiagen) was used to prepare genomic DNA for TCR sequencing. Only samples passing all quality control checks were included in the analyses. The CDR1 and CDR2 encoded by the germline V gene are SGHTA and FQGNSA. The cysteine opens and the phenylalanine closes a CDR3 of 16 amino acids. The entry retains the CDR3 DNA only, 48 bases that are in frame from base 1. Germline trimming amounts to 5 bases on V and 7 bases on J, with 12 as the count of junction bases outside the gene matches.

Turning to this clone: Its antigen is currently not known. No clone much larger than this one lies a single base away; base qualities are absent.

The immunoSEQ kit was used, according to the manufacturer's recommendations, to generate TCR beta libraries from genomic DNA. To prepare libraries, a first multiplex PCR with proprietary primers was run, followed by a second PCR that added unique barcodes, and a bead cleanup was done after each round. Each sample batch included a kit-provided positive control reaction and a negative control reaction. The final libraries underwent checking on an Agilent 4200 TapeStation D1000 ScreenTape, volumetric pooling, and quantification by qPCR. An Illumina NextSeq500 fitted with a MidOutput 150-cycle cartridge performed the sequencing, running 156 Read1 cycles and 15 Index1 cycles with the kit's custom primers. The pooled library was loaded at 0.95 to 1 pM with approximately 20% PhiX control spiked in. Regarding the original processing steps: Vendor-processed data were analyzed in R, with a clonotype defined as all T cells sharing the same CDR3 nucleotide sequence. For clone abundance analyses, frequencies were normalized to the 10,000 most abundant clones in each sample. Public T cell clones, which averaged fewer than five per sample, were excluded before analysis. Tumor-enriched clonotypes and baseline blood-enriched clonotypes were defined as those with an abundance difference of at least 32-fold between compartments. Clonotypes expanded or contracted between blood time points were identified with a beta-binomial differential abundance model. Similarity between tumor and blood repertoires was quantified using the Baroni-Urbani and Buser coefficient, and groups were compared with two-tailed Wilcoxon tests in R. TCRdb provides this immuneACCESS table in a form limited to in-frame rearrangements. Some clones are lacking; in checked studies, under half of them reflect an unresolved V gene, and why the rest are absent is not known. V and J calls and clone size are given by that table; D and trimming were obtained from the DNA. The sample data list some 120,000 clones, and more than 70% of these were observed just once. The ten most abundant clones make up 5.8% of the sample.

The investigation overall reported the following: Top tumor clonotypes rose in blood from baseline to 2 weeks post-radiation, then contracted by 4 weeks, suggesting transient expansion of tumor-resident clones. With a single-armed trial design, the study had no way to address how radiation dose or scheduling affects the TCR repertoire. Blood repertoire dynamics were not followed beyond 4 weeks after treatment. Because no pretreatment tumor biopsies were available, whether clonotypes were present in the tumor at baseline could not be determined.

The starting material was blood, obtained from a patient whose treatment included radiotherapy and nephrectomy. The receptor was derived from a woman in her 70s with renal cell carcinoma. The chain was built from TRBV7-2 and TRBJ2-2, and 8 bases in between align with TRBD2. The nucleotide sequence is given as TGTGCCAGCAGCCTAACAGCGGGGGCGGGGAGCGGGGAGCTGTTTTTT. Translation gives CASSLTAGAGSGELFF.